The 10 T cell receptor beta chains below come from one sample, sequenced in a study of T cells after yellow fever vaccination. Using its own MiXCR run on the 5' RACE reads, TCRdb lists one record per CDR3 protein. The sample holds 250,000 to 400,000 distinct CDR3 sequences; about 4.5% are singletons and the top ten take 19%. The starting material was PBMCs, obtained 15 days after the yellow fever booster vaccination. The receptors were gathered from a man in his late teens or twenties who received the YFV17D yellow fever vaccine.

This clonotype was detected many times. The chain combines TRBV4-1 with TRBJ2-3; D not resolved. CDR1 is MGHRA and CDR2 is YSYEKL in the germline V gene. V lost 0 bases, J lost 7 bases, and 8 bases lay in between. This CDR3 spans 13 amino acids. CDR3 nucleotides: TGCGCCAGCAGCCAAGAAATCCGTAATACGCAGTATTTT. It codes for CASSQEIRNTQYF.

This clonotype has ten or more counts. The V gene is TRBV7-2, the J gene TRBJ2-5; 11 positions match TRBD1. Germline V gene sequence: CDR1 SGHTA, CDR2 FQGNSA. The CDR3 length is 13 residues. With V trimmed by 8 bases and J by 5 bases, 4 bases remained unmatched. Here the CDR3 DNA reads TGTGCCAGCGGACAGGGGGCGGTGGAGACCCAGTACTTC. Protein: CASGQGAVETQYF. The full variable domain, in which reference TRBV7-2 and TRBJ2-5 provide the parts outside the CDR3, is GAGVSQSPSNKVTEKGKDVELRCDPISGHTALYWYRQSLGQGLEFLIYFQGNSAPDKSGLPSDRFSAERTGGSVSTLTIQRTQQEDSAVYLCASGQGAVETQYFGPGTRLLVL.

This clonotype was recorded many times. This chain joins TRBV4-3 and TRBJ1-1, with TRBD1 matching 7 bases. Germline loops: CDR1 LGHNA, CDR2 YSLEER. The ends lost 1 base at V and 6 bases at J; junction bases unmatched: 5. CDR3 length: 14 residues. Written as DNA, the CDR3 is TGCGCCAGCAGCCAAGGACAGGGAAGGTCTGAAGCTTTCTTT. Its protein is CASSQGQGRSEAFF.

The chain uses TRBV24-1 and TRBJ1-6; 12 positions agree with TRBD1. The junction had 11 bases not matched to a gene; V was cut back by 11 bases and J by 7 bases. The CDR3 contains 16 residues. Looked up from germline, CDR1 is KGHDR and CDR2 is SFDVKD. CDR3 sequence (DNA): TGTGCCAGACGTGCCGGGACAGGGGGCGGCAATTCACCCCTCCACTTT. Its translation: CARRAGTGGGNSPLHF.

The sample holds many counts of this clonotype. V usage is TRBV7-8 and J usage is TRBJ1-2; unclear D gene. Per the germline V gene, CDR1 is SGHVS and CDR2 is FQNEAQ. The V end lost 5 bases, the J end lost 1 base, and 17 bases lay between the germline ends. The CDR3 consists of 16 residues. CDR3 sequence reads: CASSPKSGIDNYGYTF. The CDR3 nucleotides are TGTGCCAGCAGCCCCAAATCGGGGATCGATAACTATGGCTACACCTTC.

This clonotype was found many times. The chain employs TRBV29-1 and TRBJ2-3; the D is unclear. Trimming removed 1 base from V and 3 bases from J, with 8 bases in between. The CDR3 length is 13 residues. Germline V CDR1 and CDR2: SQVTM, ANQGSEA. The CDR3 DNA follows: TGCAGCGTTGAAGCCCGCTTTACAGATACGCAGTATTTT. Encoded protein: CSVEARFTDTQYF.

This clonotype turned up a few times. This rearrangement joins TRBV6-2 or TRBV6-3 to TRBJ1-3, with a possible D match to TRBD1 (5 bases). Trimming took 8 bases from V and 0 from J, leaving 11 bases between them. Germline V gene data show CDR1 as MNHEY and CDR2 as SVGEGT. The CDR3 sequence is 14 residues long. As DNA, the CDR3 is TGTGCCAGCGGGGCCTTCTACTCTGGAAACACCATATATTTT. It yields the protein CASGAFYSGNTIYF.

V gene TRBV24-1 combines with J gene TRBJ2-2; a possible D gene is TRBD1 (6 bases). CDR1 and CDR2 from the germline V gene are KGHDR and SFDVKD. This CDR3 has 12 residues. The V gene lost 7 bases and the J gene lost 9 bases, with 11 bases spanning the gap. The DNA of the CDR3 is TGTGCCACCAGGACAGGCCGGCGGGAGCTGTTTTTT. Translating it yields CATRTGRRELFF.

V is TRBV6-2 or TRBV6-3 and J is TRBJ2-6, with D unclear. This CDR3 contains 14 residues. Germline CDR1 MNHEY, CDR2 SVGEGT. The germline V and J ends were trimmed by 1 base and 4 bases, with 5 bases remaining between them. CDR3 sequence (DNA): TGTGCCAGCAGTTACTTTCCGGGGGCCAACGTCCTGACTTTC. The encoded protein is CASSYFPGANVLTF.

V gene TRBV15 combines with J gene TRBJ1-2; perhaps TRBD1 as D (5 bases). Germline V gene lookup returns CDR1 LNHNV and CDR2 YYDKDF (reference sequence). Trimming took 1 base from V and 4 from J, leaving 19 bases between them. The CDR3 is 17 amino acids. CDR3 residues: CATSRGPLHMTAYGYTF. CDR3 DNA: TGTGCCACCAGCAGAGGGCCCCTCCACATGACAGCCTATGGCTACACCTTC. Drawing the rest from reference TRBV15 and TRBJ1-2, the complete variable domain is DAMVIQNPRYQVTQFGKPVTLSCSQTLNHNVMYWYQQKSSQAPKLLFHYYDKDFNNEADTPDNFQSRRPNTSFCFLDIRSPGLGDTAMYLCATSRGPLHMTAYGYTFGSGTRLTVV.